The table lists the clone carrying this T cell receptor (beta chain) with a few counts. No antigen is known for it. This specimen comes from a study of CD8 T cells in ankylosing spondylitis. The study's findings and limits: Blood of patients with ankylosing spondylitis appeared to be characterized by a TCR beta motif of several highly homologous variants. Matched ankylosing spondylitis synovial fluid reportedly contained a significantly enriched population of disease-linked clones.

TCRdb re-called the 5' RACE reads through MiXCR, storing one row per CDR3 protein. The profile shows 250,000 to 300,000 distinct CDR3 sequences, around 20% of them singletons. V was pared by 6 bases and J by 2 bases, with 6 bases of the junction left unmatched. The CDR3 has 15 amino acids. CDR1 and CDR2 (germline): MNHEY, SVGEGT. This clonotype originated in a male donor with ankylosing spondylitis or in good health (not recorded which). The sequenced sample consisted of blood, either unsorted or a sorted T cell fraction (not recorded which). V usage is TRBV6-2 or TRBV6-3 and J usage is TRBJ2-7, with 11 bases aligning to TRBD2. CDR3: CASRRGLADTYEQYV. The CDR3 DNA is TGTGCCAGCAGGAGGGGACTAGCGGACACCTACGAGCAGTACGTC.